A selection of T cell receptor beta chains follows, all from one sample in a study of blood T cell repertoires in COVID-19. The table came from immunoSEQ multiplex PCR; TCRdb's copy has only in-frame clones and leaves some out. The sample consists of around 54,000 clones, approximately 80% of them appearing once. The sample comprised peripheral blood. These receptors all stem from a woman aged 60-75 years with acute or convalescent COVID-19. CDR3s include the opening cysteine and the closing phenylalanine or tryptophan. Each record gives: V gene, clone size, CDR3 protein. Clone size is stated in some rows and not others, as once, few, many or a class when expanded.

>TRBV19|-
CASSIGGVTGFGNQPQHF
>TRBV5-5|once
CASRPGQAWNEQFF
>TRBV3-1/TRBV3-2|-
CASSQGAGTGPYNEQFF
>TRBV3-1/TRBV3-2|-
CASSHTPGQRDEKLFF
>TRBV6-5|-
CASDWGGQPQHF
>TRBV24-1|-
CATSDPGQGSGETQYF
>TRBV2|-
CASSDSTRNTGELFF
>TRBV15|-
CATSRERTGNNEQFF
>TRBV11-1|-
CASSHPGGGLHEQYF
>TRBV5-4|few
CASSFVLAGGSYEQYF
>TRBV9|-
CASSVRGDNSPLHF
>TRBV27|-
CASSFGTAETQYF
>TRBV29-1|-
CSVEGGQSNEKLFF
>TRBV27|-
CASSLGGGRGTEAFF
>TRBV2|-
CASGQGAMREKLFF
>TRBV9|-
CASSVERGRAPGELFF
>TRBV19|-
CASSRPGQGARSTEAFF
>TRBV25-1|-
CASSGTGTFYEQYF
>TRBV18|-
CASSLPGAELFF
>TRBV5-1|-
CASSPGTAESYTDTQYF
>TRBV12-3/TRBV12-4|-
CASTSGEQETQYF
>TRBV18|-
CASSPSSRVNTGELFF
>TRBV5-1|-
CASSGSGRGNTIYF
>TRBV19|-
CASSWGSGRAGETQYF
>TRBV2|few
CASRLHDRGTDTQYF
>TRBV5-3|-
CATNRKPGINSPLHF
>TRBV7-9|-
CASSTSGGTYEQYF
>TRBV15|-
CATSRGQLMNTEAFF
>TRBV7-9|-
CASSYQQGLNTEAFF
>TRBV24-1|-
CATSAGQGDEKLFF
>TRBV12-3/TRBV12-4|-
CASRTTGGEQYF
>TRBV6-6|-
CASSYSSGGPTYEQYF
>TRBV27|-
CASSLGQGNSPLHF
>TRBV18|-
CASSPPGGSGGRGYTF
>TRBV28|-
CASIASGGGYEQYF
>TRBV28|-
CASSLVNLPQYF
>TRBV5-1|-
CASSGAGSGGFQETQYF
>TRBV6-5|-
CASTPGVRGNSPLHF
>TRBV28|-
CASSGAIQETQYF
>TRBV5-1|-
CASSLGREGETQYF
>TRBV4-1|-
CASSHARGGARTYEQYF
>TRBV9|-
CASSTPGRRDTQYF
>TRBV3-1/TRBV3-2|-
CASSQVTGLNTEAFF